Reported below is one T cell receptor (beta chain). Trimming pared 0 bases from V and 1 base from J, leaving 13 bases between. CDR3 length equals 17 residues. Per germline, CDR1 SGDLS and CDR2 YYNGEE. The data belong to a study of blood T cell repertoires in COVID-19. Whole-study context: Sources were T cells, B-cell-depleted T cells, or PBMCs; the material itself was cDNA or gDNA.

In the original analysis: Estimation of nucleated cell counts relied on the amplification of reference gene primers. Data came from immunoSEQ multiplex PCR; TCRdb stores just in-frame clones and leaves some out. V, J and clone size derive from that table, while D and trimming were established from the DNA sequence. Here the sample spans 160,000 or so clones, about 90% being singletons. Sequenced: PBMCs or T cells enriched from blood (not recorded which). This chain uses TRBV9 with TRBJ2-2; a possible D gene is TRBD1 (6 bases). The sequence was obtained from a human donor with acute COVID-19. The donor label of this sample is uncertain. In DNA, the CDR3 is TGTGCCAGCAGCGTAGAACAGGGACACCGGAACACCGGGGAGCTGTTTTTT. Residues: CASSVEQGHRNTGELFF.